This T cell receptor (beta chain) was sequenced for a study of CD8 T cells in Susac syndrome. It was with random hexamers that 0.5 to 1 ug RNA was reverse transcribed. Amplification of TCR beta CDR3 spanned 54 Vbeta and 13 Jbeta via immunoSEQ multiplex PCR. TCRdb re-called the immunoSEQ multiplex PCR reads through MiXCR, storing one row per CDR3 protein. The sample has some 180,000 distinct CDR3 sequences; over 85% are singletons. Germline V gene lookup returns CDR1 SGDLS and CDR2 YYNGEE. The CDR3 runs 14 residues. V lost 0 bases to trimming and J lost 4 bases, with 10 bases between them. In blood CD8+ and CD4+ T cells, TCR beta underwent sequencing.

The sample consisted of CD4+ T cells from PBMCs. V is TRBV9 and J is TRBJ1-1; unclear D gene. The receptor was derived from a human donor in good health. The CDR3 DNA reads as TGTGCCAGCAGCGTAGATAGGGTAGGCACTGAAGCTTTCTTT. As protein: CASSVDRVGTEAFF.